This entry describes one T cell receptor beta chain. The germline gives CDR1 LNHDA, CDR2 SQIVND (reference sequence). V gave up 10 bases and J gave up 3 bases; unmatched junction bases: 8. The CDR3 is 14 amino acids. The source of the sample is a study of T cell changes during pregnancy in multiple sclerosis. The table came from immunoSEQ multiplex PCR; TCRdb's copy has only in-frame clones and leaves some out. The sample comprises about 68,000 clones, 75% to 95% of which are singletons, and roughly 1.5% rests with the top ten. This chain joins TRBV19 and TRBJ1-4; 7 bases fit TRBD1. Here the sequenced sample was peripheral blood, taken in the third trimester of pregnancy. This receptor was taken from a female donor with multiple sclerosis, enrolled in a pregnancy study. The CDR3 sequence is CATRRGQANEKLFF. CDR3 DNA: TGTGCCACCAGAAGGGGGCAGGCTAATGAAAAACTGTTTTTT.